What follows are 14 T cell receptor beta chains derived from one specimen sequenced in a study of cytomegalovirus exposure and HLA in healthy donors. This PCR relied on a set of 60 Vbeta primers and 13 Jbeta primers. The method was immunoSEQ multiplex PCR; TCRdb's version includes in-frame clones alone and lacks a portion of them. The table has 100,000 to 150,000 clones, about 80% seen once. The sequencing sample was made of PBMCs. These receptors all come from a young man in good health and CMV-seronegative.

The chain links TRBV27 to TRBJ2-6; 10 bases agree with TRBD2. V was clipped by 8 bases and J by 0 bases; unmatched bases: 13. Germline values: CDR1 MNHEY, CDR2 SMNVEV (reference sequence). The CDR3 loop spans 19 amino acids. CDR3 coding DNA: TGTGCCAGCCGCCTGAACCCACTAGCGGGGAGCTCTGGGGCCAACGTCCTGACTTTC. Its translation is CASRLNPLAGSSGANVLTF.

The chain links TRBV19 to TRBJ2-1; 11 bases fit TRBD1. CDR1 is LNHDA and CDR2 is SQIVND in the germline V gene (reference sequence). V shed 3 bases and J 6 bases; nucleotides not matched to a gene: 1. The CDR3 loop spans 14 amino acids. The CDR3 region is CASSIGTGGNEQFF. For the CDR3, the DNA is TGTGCCAGTAGTATCGGGACAGGGGGCAATGAGCAGTTCTTC.

The V gene is TRBV19, the J gene TRBJ2-5; 15 bases are a match to TRBD2. Germline assignment: CDR1 LNHDA and CDR2 SQIVND (reference sequence). The CDR3 has 14 residues. The junction had 0 bases not matched to a gene; V was cut back by 3 bases and J by 7 bases. The CDR3, as DNA: TGTGCCAGTAGTATGGGACTAGCGGGGGGGACCCAGTACTTC. Amino acid sequence: CASSMGLAGGTQYF.

V usage is TRBV5-1 and J usage is TRBJ2-7, with D possibly TRBD2 on 5 matching bases. This CDR3 spans 16 amino acids. V was clipped by 3 bases and J by 1 base, with 17 bases between them. In germline, CDR1 is SGHRS, CDR2 YFSETQ. The CDR3 coding sequence is TGCGCCAGCAGCTATTCCAAAGCGGCGGAATCCTACGAGCAGTACTTC. Translated: CASSYSKAAESYEQYF.

This clone was seen just once. The J gene is TRBJ1-5, the V gene TRBV10-3; 9 bases align to TRBD1. CDR3 length equals 15 residues. V shed 6 bases, J shed 3 bases, and the junction held 6 bases outside the gene matches. Per germline, CDR1 ENHRY and CDR2 SYGVKD. In nucleotides, the CDR3 is TGTGCCATCAGCCCCGGACAGGGGAACAATCAGCCCCAGCATTTT. It encodes CAISPGQGNNQPQHF.

In the case of this clone: At one end the junction does not follow the germline gene, possibly because of a read error. The genes are TRBV5-1 and TRBJ2-2; 10 nucleotides agree with TRBD2. CDR3 length: 18 residues. Germline V gene data show CDR1 as SGHRS and CDR2 as YFSETQ. The CDR3 sequence: CASSLLSSGGADSGELFF. DNA for the CDR3: TGCGCCAGTAGCTTGCTCTCCAGCGGGGGGGCCGATTCCGGGGAGCTGTTTTTT.

The V call is TRBV7-2, the J call TRBJ1-5, with unresolved D. There are 15 residues in the CDR3. V lost 6 bases and J 2 bases, leaving 14 bases between the germline ends. The germline V gene encodes CDR1 SGHTA and CDR2 FQGNSA. The DNA for the CDR3 is TGTGCCAGCAGATCTGCTGGGAGCGGCAATCAGCCCCAGCATTTT. Translated: CASRSAGSGNQPQHF.

In DNA, the CDR3 is TGTGCCAGCAGTTTATCAAGGGGAACGGCTGGAAATGAAAAACTGTTTTTT. This translates into CASSLSRGTAGNEKLFF. The gene calls are TRBV28 and TRBJ1-4; D might be TRBD1 (5 bases). V lost 1 base and J 5 bases, leaving 17 bases between the germline ends. Germline CDR1 MDHEN, CDR2 SYDVKM. CDR3 length: 17 amino acids.

The chain links TRBV19 to TRBJ2-3, with 7 bases fitting TRBD2. V was pared by 4 bases and J by 2 bases, with 12 bases of the junction left unmatched. The germline V gene encodes CDR1 LNHDA and CDR2 SQIVND (reference sequence). This CDR3 has 17 residues. CDR3 residues: CASSTPGSSGYTDTQYF. Written as DNA, the CDR3 is TGTGCCAGTAGTACCCCCGGGAGTAGCGGGTACACAGATACGCAGTATTTT.

The rearrangement uses TRBV13 and TRBJ2-7; maybe TRBD1 (5 bases). Trimming cost V 5 bases and J 3 bases, with 11 bases left between them. The CDR3 consists of 13 residues. Germline V gives CDR1 PRHDT, CDR2 FYEKMQ (reference sequence). The CDR3 sequence: CASSSREYYEQYF. The CDR3 DNA sequence: TGTGCCAGCAGCAGCAGGGAATACTACGAGCAGTACTTC.

CDR3 bases: TGTGCCAGCAGCGCCCGGGACAGCAATAATGAAAAACTGTTTTTT. Protein product: CASSARDSNNEKLFF. The chain combines TRBV5-4 with TRBJ1-4, with 7 bases matching TRBD1. This CDR3 contains 15 residues. Germline CDR1 reads SGHNT; CDR2 reads YYREEE (reference sequence). V was clipped by 4 bases and J by 4 bases; unmatched bases: 7.

This clone has more than one count but fewer than ten. The chain couples TRBV6-5 to TRBJ1-4; the D gene is possibly TRBD1 (5 bases). Between the trimmed V and J ends, which lost 2 bases and 6 bases, there was a span of 10 bases. This CDR3 has 14 residues. Looked up from germline, CDR1 is MNHEY and CDR2 is SVGAGI. DNA for the CDR3: TGTGCCAGCAGTTACGGGGTAGGGGATGAAAAACTGTTTTTT. It specifies CASSYGVGDEKLFF.

This clone has just a few counts. The rearrangement links TRBV30 to TRBJ2-7; TRBD2 aligns across 8 bases. In germline, CDR1 is GTSNPN, CDR2 SVGIG (reference sequence). Losses at the gene ends were 4 bases for V and 4 bases for J; bases not matched to a gene: 9. The CDR3 length is 14 residues. CDR3 DNA: TGTGCCTGGACCCGGGGGGGGGCGCGGTACGAGCAGTACTTC. Translating it yields CAWTRGGARYEQYF.

The V gene is TRBV7-6, the J gene TRBJ2-7, with 8 bases matching TRBD2. V gave up 5 bases and J gave up 3 bases; unmatched junction bases: 3. This CDR3 has 13 amino acids. CDR1 and CDR2 (germline): SGHVS, FNYEAQ. The CDR3 nucleotides are TGTGCCAGCAGCGAAACTAGCGGCTACGAGCAGTACTTC. Amino acid sequence: CASSETSGYEQYF.